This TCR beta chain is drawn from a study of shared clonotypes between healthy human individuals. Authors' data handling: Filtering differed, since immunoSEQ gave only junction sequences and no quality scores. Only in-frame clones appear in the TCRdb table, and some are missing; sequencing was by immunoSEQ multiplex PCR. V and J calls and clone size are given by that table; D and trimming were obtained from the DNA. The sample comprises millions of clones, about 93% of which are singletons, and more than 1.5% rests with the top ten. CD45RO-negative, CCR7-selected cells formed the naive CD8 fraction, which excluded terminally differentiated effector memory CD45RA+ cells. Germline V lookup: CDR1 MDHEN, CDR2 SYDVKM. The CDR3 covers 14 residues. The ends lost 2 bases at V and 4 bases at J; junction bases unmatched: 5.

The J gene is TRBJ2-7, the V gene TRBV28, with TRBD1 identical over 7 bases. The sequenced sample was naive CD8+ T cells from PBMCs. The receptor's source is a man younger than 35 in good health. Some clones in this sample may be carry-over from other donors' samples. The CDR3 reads CASSLREGAYEQYF. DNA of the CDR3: TGTGCCAGCAGTTTACGTGAGGGGGCATACGAGCAGTACTTC.